This TCR beta chain was found in a study of CD8 T cells in Susac syndrome. The germline CDR1 and CDR2 sequences are SQVTM and ANQGSEA. This CDR3 has 14 amino acids. V shed 6 bases and J shed 0 bases, with 15 bases lying between them. RNA in amounts of roughly 0.5 to 1 ug was reverse transcribed with random hexamers. With immunoSEQ multiplex PCR, TCR beta CDR3 was amplified across 54 Vbeta and 13 Jbeta. Each CDR3 protein gets one entry after TCRdb re-called the immunoSEQ multiplex PCR reads with MiXCR. The repertoire holds hundreds of thousands of distinct CDR3 sequences, with about 95% as singletons. The clonotype was recovered from a human donor with multiple sclerosis. Input material: CD4+ T cells from PBMCs. This sequence joins TRBV29-1 and TRBJ2-7, with D tentatively TRBD1 (5 bases). The CDR3 region has the DNA TGCAGCGTACAGGTGCACCTAAGCTCCTACGAGCAGTACTTC. This sequence encodes CSVQVHLSSYEQYF.